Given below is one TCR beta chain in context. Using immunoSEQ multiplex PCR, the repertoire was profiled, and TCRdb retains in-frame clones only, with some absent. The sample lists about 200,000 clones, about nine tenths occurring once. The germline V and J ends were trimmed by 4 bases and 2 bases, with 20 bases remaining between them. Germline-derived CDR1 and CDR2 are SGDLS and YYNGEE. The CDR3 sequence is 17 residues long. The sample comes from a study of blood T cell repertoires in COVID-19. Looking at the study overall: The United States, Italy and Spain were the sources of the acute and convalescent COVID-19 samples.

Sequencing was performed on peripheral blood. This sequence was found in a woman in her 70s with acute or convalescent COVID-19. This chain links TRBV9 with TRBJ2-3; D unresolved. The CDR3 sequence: CASSLPTTALDTDTQYF. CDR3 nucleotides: TGTGCCAGCAGCCTACCCACTACCGCCCTAGACACAGATACGCAGTATTTT.